Described below is a single TCR beta chain sequence and its context. Its antigen is not identified. The CDR3 loop spans 15 amino acids. The V gene's germline CDR1 is MGHRA and CDR2 YSYEKL. Trimming pared 0 bases from V and 5 bases from J, leaving 13 bases between. Profiling relied on immunoSEQ multiplex PCR, and the TCRdb table lists in-frame clones only, not all of them. The data hold under 400,000 clones, with 70% to 90% observed a single time. This sample was included in a study of cytomegalovirus exposure and HLA in healthy donors. Study-level background: In a later analysis, the roughly 120 validation repertoires were reported to have used the same platform as the approximately 700 first-cohort repertoires. Findings of the study overall: Confirmation in vitro established that a few CMV-associated chains were specific for CMV antigens. Investigators reported 164 TCR beta chains as tied to cytomegalovirus.

The J gene is TRBJ1-1, the V gene TRBV4-1, with D hard to call. The sequenced material came from PBMCs. This receptor was taken from a man aged 30 to 45 in good health and CMV-seronegative. This CDR3 is CASSQDRQVLTEAFF. CDR3 nucleotide sequence: TGCGCCAGCAGCCAAGATAGGCAGGTCCTAACTGAAGCTTTCTTT.